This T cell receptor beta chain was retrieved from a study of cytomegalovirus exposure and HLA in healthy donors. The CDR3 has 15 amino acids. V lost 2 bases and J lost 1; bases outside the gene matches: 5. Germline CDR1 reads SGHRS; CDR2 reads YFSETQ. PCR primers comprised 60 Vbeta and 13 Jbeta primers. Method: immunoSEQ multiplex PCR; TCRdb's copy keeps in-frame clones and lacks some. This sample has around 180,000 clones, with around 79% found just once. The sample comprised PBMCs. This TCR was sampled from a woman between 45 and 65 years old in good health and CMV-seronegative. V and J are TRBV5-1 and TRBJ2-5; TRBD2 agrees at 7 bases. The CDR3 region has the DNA TGCGCCAGCAGCTTCGTGTCTAGCGGCCAAGAGACCCAGTACTTC. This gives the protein CASSFVSSGQETQYF.